The 32 T cell receptor beta chains in this list originate from one sample, sequenced in a study of blood T cells in healthy people across ages. A second PCR of roughly 7 to 11 cycles used a sample-barcoded 5' primer and a J-beta primer mix. TCRdb recomputed calls from the 5' RACE reads with MiXCR, one row per CDR3 protein. Among about 510,000 distinct CDR3 sequences listed, over 25% were seen once. These data are also associated with another study on T cells of mothers and their children.

Material: blood. All receptors derive from a boy aged 2 to 10 in good health.

This clonotype was seen a handful of times. Written as DNA, the CDR3 is TGTGCCAGCAGCCAAGACCCGACGGGGACAGGGAGCAATTCACCCCTCCACTTT. Amino acids: CASSQDPTGTGSNSPLHF. The V call is TRBV3-1, the J call TRBJ1-6; 9 nucleotides line up with TRBD1. The CDR3 has 18 amino acids. Germline loops: CDR1 LGHDT, CDR2 YNNKEL (reference sequence). V was pared by 0 bases and J by 7 bases, with 10 bases of the junction left unmatched. Full variable domain (remainder filled in from reference TRBV3-1 and TRBJ1-6): DTAVSQTPKYLVTQMGNDKSIKCEQNLGHDTMYWYKQDSKKFLKIMFSYNNKELIINETVPNRFSPKSPDKAHLNLHINSLELGDSAVYFCASSQDPTGTGSNSPLHFGNGTRLTVT.

The V call is TRBV4-1, the J call TRBJ2-7, with 10 positions matching TRBD2. CDR1 and CDR2 from the germline V gene are MGHRA and YSYEKL. CDR3 length: 16 residues. The ends lost 0 bases at V and 1 base at J; junction bases unmatched: 3. CDR3 protein: CASSQDSSGRSYEQYV. The DNA for the CDR3 is TGCGCCAGCAGCCAAGATTCTAGCGGGAGATCCTACGAGCAGTACGTC.

The chain has TRBV5-1 and TRBJ2-5; the D gene could be TRBD1 or TRBD2 (6 bases each). The J call may be incorrect, as the DNA end agrees better with TRBJ2-7. The germline CDR1 and CDR2 sequences are SGHRS and YFSETQ. This CDR3 is 13 amino acids long. CDR3 region: CASSLVGGSEQYF. The DNA for the CDR3 is TGCGCCAGCAGCTTGGTAGGGGGGAGCGAGCAGTACTTC.

The V and J genes are TRBV20-1 and TRBJ1-3; no firm D call. This CDR3 is 14 amino acids long. CDR1 DFQATT and CDR2 SNEGSKA come from the germline V gene (reference sequence). V was pared by 6 bases and J by 4 bases, with 16 bases between. The CDR3 coding sequence is TGCAGTGCAGGCGCGGTTGGGAGAGGAAACACCATATATTTT. This sequence encodes CSAGAVGRGNTIYF.

V gene TRBV20-1 combines with J gene TRBJ2-3; D is possibly TRBD1 (6 bases). Trimming left V 2 bases short and J 2 bases short, with 14 bases between. The CDR3 sequence is 15 residues long. The germline V gene encodes CDR1 DFQATT and CDR2 SNEGSKA (reference sequence). The DNA of the CDR3 is TGCAGTGCTAGACGCCCGGACAGCGACACAGATACGCAGTATTTT. This gives the protein CSARRPDSDTDTQYF.

J is TRBJ2-3 and V is TRBV27; no clear D gene. Germline V gene lookup returns CDR1 MNHEY and CDR2 SMNVEV (reference sequence). This CDR3 is built from 14 residues. The V end lost 1 base, the J end lost 1 base, and 6 bases lay between the germline ends. CDR3 protein: CASSLYYGTDTQYF. CDR3 DNA: TGTGCCAGCAGTTTATACTACGGCACAGATACGCAGTATTTT.

This chain connects TRBV6-5 to TRBJ1-2; 8 nucleotides match TRBD1. CDR1 and CDR2 (germline): MNHEY, SVGAGI. Trimming at V came to 8 bases and at J to 8 bases, leaving 4 bases not matched to a gene. The CDR3 loop spans 11 amino acids. The CDR3 DNA is TGTGCCAGCGGGAGACAGGGGGGCTACACCTTC. Its translation: CASGRQGGYTF.

This clonotype was observed a handful of times. V is TRBV4-3 and J is TRBJ1-3; D is ambiguous. Germline lookup yields CDR1 LGHNA and CDR2 YSLEER. The CDR3 spans 15 residues. Trimming took 0 bases from V and 0 from J, leaving 6 bases between them. CDR3 region: CASSQELRSGNTIYF. The CDR3 coding sequence is TGCGCCAGCAGCCAAGAGCTCCGCTCTGGAAACACCATATATTTT.

This clonotype was found a few times. The V gene is TRBV18, the J gene TRBJ2-2, with D unresolved. V gave up 3 bases and J gave up 7 bases, with 6 bases separating them. Looked up from germline, CDR1 is KGHSH and CDR2 is LQKENI. This CDR3 spans 12 amino acids. As DNA, the CDR3 is TGTGCCAGCTCACCGCAGGTCGGGGAGCTGTTTTTT. Residues: CASSPQVGELFF.

The rearrangement links TRBV3-1 to TRBJ2-2, with 9 bases lining up with TRBD2. CDR3 length: 16 amino acids. Germline loops: CDR1 LGHDT, CDR2 YNNKEL (reference sequence). Trimming cost V 3 bases and J 0 bases; bases outside gene matches: 2. CDR3 region: CASSQTSGPNTGELFF. In DNA, the CDR3 is TGTGCCAGCAGCCAGACTAGCGGACCGAACACCGGGGAGCTGTTTTTT.

The rearrangement links TRBV28 to TRBJ2-5; a possible D gene is TRBD2 (6 bases). The J call is in doubt because the DNA end fits TRBJ2-7 better. The V gene's germline CDR1 is MDHEN and CDR2 SYDVKM. The CDR3 sequence is 13 residues long. DNA of the CDR3: TGTGCCAGCAGACAAAAGACTAGTCACGAGCAGTACTTC. It specifies CASRQKTSHEQYF.

This sequence joins TRBV11-2 and TRBJ2-5; 8 bases map to TRBD1. The CDR3 length is 12 residues. V was pared by 5 bases and J by 7 bases, with 3 bases of the junction left unmatched. Germline V gives CDR1 SGHAT, CDR2 FQNNGV. The CDR3 here is CASSTGGWTQYF. In nucleotides, the CDR3 is TGTGCCAGCAGCACAGGGGGATGGACCCAGTACTTC. Supplemented by reference TRBV11-2 and TRBJ2-5, the full variable domain reads EAGVAQSPRYKIIEKRQSVAFWCNPISGHATLYWYQQILGQGPKLLIQFQNNGVVDDSQLPKDRFSAERLKGVDSTLKIQPAKLEDSAVYLCASSTGGWTQYFGPGTRLLVL.

The CDR3 loop reads CASSPGPLIAEAFF. CDR3 DNA: TGTGCCAGCAGCCCCGGACCCCTAATAGCTGAAGCTTTCTTT. V usage is TRBV3-1 and J usage is TRBJ1-1; no reliable D call. Trimming shortened V by 4 bases and J by 6 bases, and 15 bases separated the two germline ends. Germline CDR1 is LGHDT and CDR2 is YNNKEL (reference sequence). The CDR3 loop spans 14 amino acids.

The V call is TRBV12-3 or TRBV12-4, the J call TRBJ2-3; 13 bases match TRBD2. Losses at the gene ends were 0 bases for V and 0 bases for J; bases not matched to a gene: 6. There are 19 residues in the CDR3. The CDR3 coding sequence is TGTGCCAGCAGTTTAGCGGCCGGGACTAGCGGGACGAGCACAGATACGCAGTATTTT. Translation gives CASSLAAGTSGTSTDTQYF.

The chain links TRBV6-5 to TRBJ1-5; tentative D call: TRBD1 (5 bases). Germline V gene lookup returns CDR1 MNHEY and CDR2 SVGAGI. Trimming cost V 5 bases and J 4 bases, with 18 bases left between them. The length of the CDR3 is 16 residues. The CDR3: CASSPSRLTVNQPQHF. DNA of the CDR3: TGTGCCAGCAGTCCCTCGAGGTTGACAGTGAATCAGCCCCAGCATTTT.

The table lists this clonotype with a few counts. V gene TRBV4-1 combines with J gene TRBJ2-5; possibly TRBD2 for D (6 bases). This CDR3 region has 17 residues. Germline V gene lookup returns CDR1 MGHRA and CDR2 YSYEKL. V lost 5 bases to trimming and J lost 3 bases, with 22 bases between them. The CDR3 loop reads CASSEGLAKSLKETQYF. The DNA of the CDR3 is TGCGCCAGCAGCGAGGGGCTAGCGAAGTCCTTAAAAGAGACCCAGTACTTC.

This chain joins TRBV20-1 and TRBJ2-5, with D perhaps matching TRBD2 (7 bases). Germline V gene data show CDR1 as DFQATT and CDR2 as SNEGSKA (reference sequence). Trimming stripped 3 bases from V and 5 bases from J, with 16 bases between. This CDR3 has 14 amino acids. The CDR3 protein is CSASGGANGETQYF. DNA for the CDR3: TGCAGTGCTAGTGGGGGGGCGAATGGGGAGACCCAGTACTTC.

The V gene is TRBV5-6, the J gene TRBJ2-5; D ambiguous. The J call may be mistaken, given a closer DNA end match to TRBJ2-7. This CDR3 is 16 amino acids long. Germline CDR1 is SGHDT and CDR2 is YYEEEE. The CDR3 spells CASSVSAECSSYEQYF. DNA for the CDR3: TGTGCCAGCAGTGTGTCCGCGGAGTGTAGCTCCTACGAGCAGTACTTC.

This clonotype was detected only once. The chain links TRBV7-6 to TRBJ2-1; a weak D match, TRBD1 (5 bases). CDR3 size: 15 residues. V was cut by 1 base and J by 2 bases, with 9 bases left in between. Germline values: CDR1 SGHVS, CDR2 FNYEAQ. CDR3: CASSLVAGPYNEQFF. CDR3 bases: TGTGCCAGCAGCTTAGTTGCAGGGCCCTACAATGAGCAGTTCTTC.

This clonotype was observed a few times. V gene TRBV5-1 combines with J gene TRBJ2-5, with a weak D call TRBD1 (6 bases). The J call may be incorrect, as the DNA end agrees better with TRBJ2-7. The CDR3 is 14 amino acids. The germline V gene encodes CDR1 SGHRS and CDR2 YFSETQ. The CDR3 region has the DNA TGCGCCAGCAGCCTGGACAGCCCAACCTACGAGCAGTACTTC. Translated, it gives CASSLDSPTYEQYF.

This clonotype was seen more than once but under ten times. V is TRBV5-5 and J is TRBJ2-3, with no clear D. V gave up 0 bases and J gave up 0 bases, with 8 bases separating them. The CDR3 is 15 residues long. Germline V gene data show CDR1 as SGHKS and CDR2 as YYEKEE (reference sequence). For the CDR3, the DNA is TGTGCCAGCAGCTTGGATAGAACTAGCACAGATACGCAGTATTTT. The encoded protein is CASSLDRTSTDTQYF.

The chain uses TRBV28 and TRBJ1-4, with 9 bases fitting TRBD1. This CDR3 has 15 amino acids. The V segment lost 2 bases and the J segment 8 bases; nucleotides outside the gene matches: 6. The germline V gene has CDR1 MDHEN and CDR2 SYDVKM. The CDR3 DNA follows: TGTGCCAGCAGTTTACCCACCGGGACAGGGGAAAAACTGTTTTTT. It specifies CASSLPTGTGEKLFF.

This chain connects TRBV12-3 or TRBV12-4 to TRBJ2-5, with 10 bases fitting TRBD1. The trim removed 4 bases at V and 2 bases at J, leaving 4 bases unmatched. The CDR3 is 15 amino acids. The CDR3, as DNA: TGTGCCAGCAGTTGGACAGGGGGTCAACAAGAGACCCAGTACTTC. Its translation: CASSWTGGQQETQYF.

The chain recombines TRBV5-1 with TRBJ2-1; 8 bases map to TRBD2. Trimming cost V 4 bases and J 4 bases; bases outside gene matches: 10. The CDR3 spans 16 residues. Germline-derived CDR1 and CDR2 are SGHRS and YFSETQ. For the CDR3, the DNA is TGCGCCAGCAGCCGCTTAGGGTCTAGCGGGTACAATGAGCAGTTCTTC. This codes for CASSRLGSSGYNEQFF.

This clonotype was recorded a few times. The J gene is TRBJ2-2, the V gene TRBV10-3; possibly TRBD1 for D (6 bases). The CDR3 is made up of 15 amino acids. Germline V lookup: CDR1 ENHRY, CDR2 SYGVKD. V lost 4 bases, J lost 3 bases, and 12 bases lay in between. The CDR3 DNA is TGTGCCATCAGTGTTAACAGGGTCGACACCGGGGAGCTGTTTTTT. Translating it yields CAISVNRVDTGELFF.

This clonotype has only a few counts. The chain joins TRBV7-2 to TRBJ2-3; the D gene is possibly TRBD2 (5 bases). Germline lookup yields CDR1 SGHTA and CDR2 FQGNSA. With 1 base removed from V and 8 bases from J, the gap between germline ends came to 16 bases. The length of the CDR3 is 15 residues. DNA of the CDR3: TGTGCCAGCAGCTTAGTTCCATCAGTTGGGAGTACGCAGTATTTT. Its protein product is CASSLVPSVGSTQYF.

This clonotype was found a few times. This chain joins TRBV9 and TRBJ1-2; D is ambiguous. V was trimmed by 0 bases and J by 3 bases, leaving 18 bases between them. The CDR3 covers 17 residues. From germline, CDR1 is SGDLS and CDR2 YYNGEE. This CDR3 is CASSVDITPGWDYGYTF. CDR3 nucleotides: TGTGCCAGCAGCGTAGATATTACCCCGGGTTGGGACTATGGCTACACCTTC.

This clonotype came up a few times. The gene calls are TRBV27 and TRBJ2-1; no clear D gene. Germline CDR1 and CDR2: MNHEY and SMNVEV (reference sequence). The CDR3 loop spans 14 amino acids. V was shortened by 8 bases and J by 0 bases, with 11 bases between the two germline ends. CDR3 sequence (DNA): TGTGCCAGCCTGCCCGCACTCTCCTACAATGAGCAGTTCTTC. It translates to CASLPALSYNEQFF.

The rearrangement links TRBV6-6 to TRBJ1-1, with 9 positions matching TRBD1. With V trimmed by 4 bases and J by 3 bases, 6 bases remained unmatched. This CDR3 spans 15 amino acids. Per the germline V gene, CDR1 is MNHNY and CDR2 is SVGAGI (reference sequence). In nucleotides, the CDR3 is TGTGCCAGCAGTTGGGGACAGGGAGTGCACACTGAAGCTTTCTTT. Translated, it gives CASSWGQGVHTEAFF.

The chain joins TRBV19 to TRBJ2-5; D is ambiguous. The better agreement between TRBJ2-1 and the DNA end casts doubt on the J call. CDR1 LNHDA and CDR2 SQIVND come from the germline V gene (reference sequence). The CDR3 is 13 amino acids. The CDR3: CASSIMYGNEQFF. DNA of the CDR3: TGTGCCAGTAGTATTATGTATGGCAATGAGCAGTTCTTC.

The chain carries TRBV7-9 and TRBJ1-4; D call uncertain. CDR1 and CDR2 (germline): SEHNR, FQNEAQ (reference sequence). This CDR3 contains 16 residues. The germline V and J ends were trimmed by 6 bases and 0 bases, with 14 bases remaining between them. The CDR3 loop reads CASSAQDFATNEKLFF. The DNA for the CDR3 is TGTGCCAGCAGTGCCCAGGACTTCGCAACTAATGAAAAACTGTTTTTT.

V usage is TRBV7-9 and J usage is TRBJ1-1; 7 bases line up with TRBD1. V shed 1 base, J shed 1 base, and the junction held 15 bases outside the gene matches. In germline, CDR1 is SEHNR, CDR2 FQNEAQ (reference sequence). CDR3 length equals 19 residues. The CDR3 nucleotides read TGTGCCAGCAGCTTAGGGGTTTCTAGGGGGCGATGGTCGAACACTGAAGCTTTCTTT. Amino acid sequence: CASSLGVSRGRWSNTEAFF.